What follows are 27 T cell receptor beta chains derived from one specimen sequenced in a study of blood T cell repertoires in COVID-19. This table comes from immunoSEQ multiplex PCR, and its TCRdb copy is limited to in-frame clones, with some not included. Here the sample spans roughly 150,000 clones, 75% to 85% being singletons. Sample: peripheral blood. These receptors were obtained from a woman of 80 years or more with acute or convalescent COVID-19.

V and J are TRBV27 and TRBJ1-2; TRBD1 aligns across 8 bases. CDR1 is MNHEY, CDR2 SMNVEV, per germline (reference sequence). The V and J ends lost 2 bases and 3 bases, in that order; junction bases with no gene match: 5. CDR3 length: 15 amino acids. The CDR3 loop reads CASSLTGQGYYGYTF. CDR3 nucleotides: TGTGCCAGCAGTTTAACTGGACAGGGCTACTATGGCTACACCTTC.

The chain combines TRBV2 with TRBJ2-2, with TRBD2 matching over 7 bases. V shed 2 bases, J shed 4 bases, and the junction held 10 bases outside the gene matches. The germline V gene encodes CDR1 SNHLY and CDR2 FYNNEI. CDR3 size: 17 residues. The DNA of the CDR3 is TGTGCCAGCAGTGAAAGGGGTGTTTGGGAGGGCACCGGGGAGCTGTTTTTT. Translation: CASSERGVWEGTGELFF.

CDR3 nucleotides: TGTGCCAGCAGGTTCGGTTATGCGGGACGCAGCCTAAAGGAGTACTTC. Translated, it gives CASRFGYAGRSLKEYF. The V call is TRBV7-9, the J call TRBJ2-7; D is perhaps TRBD2 (6 bases). V gave up 6 bases and J gave up 11 bases, with 29 bases separating them. The germline V gene has CDR1 SEHNR and CDR2 FQNEAQ (reference sequence). The CDR3 totals 16 residues.

The V call is TRBV20-1, the J call TRBJ1-6; 7 bases line up with TRBD1. The junction had 14 bases not matched to a gene; V was cut back by 3 bases and J by 0 bases. The CDR3 is made up of 19 amino acids. Per the germline V gene, CDR1 is DFQATT and CDR2 is SNEGSKA (reference sequence). CDR3 loop: CSASRQTGAASSYNSPLHF. The CDR3, as DNA: TGCAGTGCTAGTCGACAAACAGGGGCCGCCAGCTCCTATAATTCACCCCTCCACTTT.

The V call is TRBV7-2, the J call TRBJ1-4, with TRBD1 as a possible D gene (6 bases). This CDR3 contains 17 residues. The germline V gene encodes CDR1 SGHTA and CDR2 FQGNSA. V was pared by 4 bases and J by 7 bases, with 22 bases between. This chain's CDR3 is CASSYGGGRPFSEKLFF. DNA of the CDR3: TGTGCCAGCAGCTACGGGGGGGGGCGCCCCTTTAGTGAAAAACTGTTTTTT. The full variable domain, its missing parts supplied by reference TRBV7-2 and TRBJ1-4, is GAGVSQSPSNKVTEKGKDVELRCDPISGHTALYWYRQSLGQGLEFLIYFQGNSAPDKSGLPSDRFSAERTGGSVSTLTIQRTQQEDSAVYLCASSYGGGRPFSEKLFFGSGTQLSVL.

This clone has a handful of counts. CDR3 bases: TGCAGCGTCTTAAACAGGGGTGGGGAGACCCAGTACTTC. Amino acid sequence: CSVLNRGGETQYF. The rearrangement uses TRBV29-1 and TRBJ2-5; the match to TRBD1 covers 7 bases. V lost 6 bases, J lost 5 bases, and 9 bases stayed unmatched. The CDR3 length is 13 residues. Per germline, CDR1 SQVTM and CDR2 ANQGSEA.

The count of this clone is one. The rearrangement uses TRBV3-1 (or the pseudogene TRBV3-2) and TRBJ2-1; 11 bases map to TRBD2. CDR1 is LGHDT and CDR2 is YNNKEL in the germline V gene (reference sequence). V dropped 0 bases and J dropped 3; count of bases not matched to a gene: 16. This CDR3 spans 21 amino acids. The CDR3 region is CASSQELGSGRGLGLYNEQFF. For the CDR3, the DNA is TGTGCCAGCAGCCAAGAACTGGGTAGCGGGAGGGGATTGGGACTCTACAATGAGCAGTTCTTC.

As DNA, the CDR3 is TGTGCCAGCAGGGGCAGGGGGTCCTACGAGCAGTACTTC. Translated, it gives CASRGRGSYEQYF. The chain recombines TRBV2 with TRBJ2-7; 7 positions match TRBD1. The CDR3 has 13 amino acids. In germline, CDR1 is SNHLY, CDR2 FYNNEI. V lost 6 bases to trimming and J lost 1 base; unmatched junction nucleotides: 3.

The chain joins TRBV11-2 to TRBJ2-7, with a weak D call TRBD1 (5 bases). Trimming left V 5 bases short and J 4 bases short, with 21 bases between. Germline V gene lookup returns CDR1 SGHAT and CDR2 FQNNGV. CDR3 size: 16 residues. CDR3 nucleotide sequence: TGTGCCAGCAGCCCCCCTGCGCAGGGTACAGGTTACGAGCAGTACTTC. It translates to CASSPPAQGTGYEQYF. The full variable domain, completed using reference TRBV11-2 and TRBJ2-7, is EAGVAQSPRYKIIEKRQSVAFWCNPISGHATLYWYQQILGQGPKLLIQFQNNGVVDDSQLPKDRFSAERLKGVDSTLKIQPAKLEDSAVYLCASSPPAQGTGYEQYFGPGTRLTVT.

The chain couples TRBV5-1 to TRBJ2-5; 10 bases agree with TRBD1. J gave up 5 bases and V 4 bases, and 5 bases lay outside the gene matches. This CDR3 contains 14 residues. Germline-derived CDR1 and CDR2 are SGHRS and YFSETQ. The CDR3 sequence: CASSPTGGRETQYF. The CDR3 DNA sequence: TGCGCCAGCAGCCCGACAGGGGGCAGGGAGACCCAGTACTTC.

The chain joins TRBV2 to TRBJ2-2; 13 bases agree with TRBD2. CDR1 SNHLY and CDR2 FYNNEI come from the germline V gene. The CDR3 covers 17 residues. V was clipped by 3 bases and J by 0 bases; unmatched bases: 1. CDR3: CASSDGLAGANTGELFF. CDR3 coding DNA: TGTGCCAGCAGTGATGGACTAGCGGGGGCGAACACCGGGGAGCTGTTTTTT.

Note on this clone: This same CDR3 is encoded by further DNA sequences in the sample. This chain joins TRBV28 and TRBJ1-5; D is uncertain. V was trimmed by 6 bases and J by 3 bases, leaving 6 bases between them. The CDR3 is 12 amino acids. The germline gives CDR1 MDHEN, CDR2 SYDVKM. The CDR3 region has the DNA TGTGCCAGCAGATCAAACAATCAGCCCCAGCATTTT. Protein product: CASRSNNQPQHF.

The rearrangement uses TRBV28 and TRBJ2-7; 10 nucleotides agree with TRBD2. After removal of 10 bases from V and 4 bases from J, the junction contained 10 bases not matched to a gene. The germline CDR1 and CDR2 sequences are MDHEN and SYDVKM. The CDR3 has 14 amino acids. The CDR3 sequence is CAISSLAGVYEQYF. In DNA, the CDR3 is TGTGCCATCTCTTCCCTAGCGGGAGTATACGAGCAGTACTTC.

This chain links TRBV12-3 or TRBV12-4 with TRBJ1-1; D is unresolved. V was trimmed by 5 bases and J by 1 base, leaving 8 bases between them. The CDR3 spans 13 residues. The DNA for the CDR3 is TGTGCCAGCAGTAGGGCGGGGAACACTGAAGCTTTCTTT. Protein product: CASSRAGNTEAFF.

The rearrangement joins TRBV11-2 to TRBJ2-7; no definite D call. V was trimmed by 1 base and J by 5 bases, leaving 6 bases between them. There are 12 residues in the CDR3. Germline assignment: CDR1 SGHAT and CDR2 FQNNGV. Here the CDR3 reads CASSLVSDEQYF. CDR3 nucleotides: TGTGCCAGCAGCTTAGTATCGGACGAGCAGTACTTC.

The chain is built from TRBV19 and TRBJ1-1; D is perhaps TRBD1 (6 bases). The V gene's germline CDR1 is LNHDA and CDR2 SQIVND (reference sequence). V was clipped by 3 bases and J by 3 bases, with 17 bases between them. The CDR3 sequence is 16 residues long. This chain's CDR3 is CASSMLSRGVDTEAFF. CDR3 sequence (DNA): TGTGCCAGTAGTATGCTCAGCAGGGGCGTAGACACTGAAGCTTTCTTT.

The gene calls are TRBV9 and TRBJ2-2, with D unclear. Per germline, CDR1 SGDLS and CDR2 YYNGEE. The CDR3 is made up of 14 amino acids. The V end lost 4 bases, the J end lost 0 bases, and 7 bases lay between the germline ends. CDR3 in amino acids: CASSTTSNTGELFF. DNA for the CDR3: TGTGCCAGCAGCACGACATCGAACACCGGGGAGCTGTTTTTT. Full variable domain (missing parts from reference TRBV9 and TRBJ2-2): DSGVTQTPKHLITATGQRVTLRCSPRSGDLSVYWYQQSLDQGLQFLIQYYNGEERAKGNILERFSAQQFPDLHSELNLSSLELGDSALYFCASSTTSNTGELFFGEGSRLTVL.

CDR3 sequence: CASSRARGGSFDTQYF. Written as DNA, the CDR3 is TGCGCCAGCAGCAGGGCGCGGGGGGGCAGTTTTGATACGCAGTATTTT. The J gene is TRBJ2-3, the V gene TRBV5-1; TRBD2 aligns across 9 bases. V trimming: 4 bases; J trimming: 6 bases; junction bases outside the gene matches: 12. Germline CDR1 is SGHRS and CDR2 is YFSETQ. The CDR3 runs 16 residues.

In its sample, this clone was seen a few times. The chain combines TRBV7-8 with TRBJ1-4, with 12 bases that match TRBD1. Germline assignment: CDR1 SGHVS and CDR2 FQNEAQ. CDR3 length: 15 amino acids. The J segment lost 8 bases and the V segment lost 5 bases, leaving 6 bases of the junction unmatched. The CDR3 nucleotides read TGTGCCAGCAGCCCCACCGGGACAGGGGGCGAAAAACTGTTTTTT. Translated: CASSPTGTGGEKLFF.

DNA for the CDR3: TGTGCCAGCAGTTTCCTTAGCGGCTCCCGGTACTTC. It yields the protein CASSFLSGSRYF. The chain carries TRBV27 and TRBJ2-7; possibly TRBD2 for D (6 bases). The CDR3 spans 12 residues. Germline lookup yields CDR1 MNHEY and CDR2 SMNVEV (reference sequence). V was clipped by 3 bases and J by 12 bases, with 15 bases between them.

This sequence joins TRBV10-3 and TRBJ1-2; D is perhaps TRBD1 (6 bases). Trimming shortened V by 6 bases and J by 0 bases, and 8 bases separated the two germline ends. This CDR3 has 13 residues. Germline CDR1 ENHRY, CDR2 SYGVKD. CDR3 nucleotide sequence: TGTGCCATCAGATCAGGGGCTAACTATGGCTACACCTTC. This sequence encodes CAIRSGANYGYTF.

The chain has TRBV7-2 and TRBJ1-2; TRBD1 matches at 9 bases. Germline V CDR1 and CDR2: SGHTA, FQGNSA. J was trimmed by 6 bases and V by 3 bases; bases with no gene match: 5. The CDR3 length is 14 residues. The CDR3 DNA reads TGTGCCAGCAGCTTTAAAGGACAGGGGCATGGCTACACCTTC. Translation gives CASSFKGQGHGYTF. Variable domain in full (rest from reference TRBV7-2 and TRBJ1-2): GAGVSQSPSNKVTEKGKDVELRCDPISGHTALYWYRQSLGQGLEFLIYFQGNSAPDKSGLPSDRFSAERTGGSVSTLTIQRTQQEDSAVYLCASSFKGQGHGYTFGSGTRLTVV.

This sequence joins TRBV4-2 and TRBJ2-7; D is undetermined. In germline, CDR1 is LGHNA, CDR2 YNFKEQ. The CDR3 is 17 residues long. Trimming left V 0 bases short and J 2 bases short, with 17 bases between. The CDR3, as DNA: TGTGCCAGCAGCCAAGATTCATTCGGTTACTACACCTACGAGCAGTACTTC. Its protein is CASSQDSFGYYTYEQYF.

The V and J genes are TRBV9 and TRBJ2-3; TRBD2 aligns across 10 bases. V was pared by 2 bases and J by 3 bases, with 6 bases of the junction left unmatched. The CDR3 runs to 16 residues. The germline V gene has CDR1 SGDLS and CDR2 YYNGEE. The DNA for the CDR3 is TGTGCCAGCAGCGTCGGGCTAGCGGGAGCAACAGATACGCAGTATTTT. It codes for CASSVGLAGATDTQYF.

The chain is built from TRBV6-5 and TRBJ1-4; D remains unclear. From germline, CDR1 is MNHEY and CDR2 SVGAGI. Trimming removed 2 bases from V and 4 bases from J, with 8 bases in between. The CDR3 runs to 14 residues. CDR3 sequence: CASSYVLLNEKLFF. The CDR3 DNA reads as TGTGCCAGCAGTTACGTCTTACTTAATGAAAAACTGTTTTTT.

The chain joins TRBV5-1 to TRBJ1-2; 7 positions agree with TRBD1. After removal of 4 bases from V and 7 bases from J, the junction contained 7 bases not matched to a gene. Per the germline V gene, CDR1 is SGHRS and CDR2 is YFSETQ. This CDR3 contains 13 residues. CDR3 in amino acids: CASSDQGGSGYTF. CDR3 nucleotide sequence: TGCGCCAGCAGCGACCAGGGGGGATCTGGCTACACCTTC.

This clone was observed once. V and J are TRBV27 and TRBJ1-6; D is perhaps TRBD1 (5 bases). The germline gives CDR1 MNHEY, CDR2 SMNVEV (reference sequence). The CDR3 spans 13 residues. The V and J ends lost 6 bases and 9 bases respectively, with 12 bases between them. CDR3 in DNA: TGTGCCAGCAGGACGCTCGGGGGTTCACCCCTCCACTTT. Protein: CASRTLGGSPLHF.